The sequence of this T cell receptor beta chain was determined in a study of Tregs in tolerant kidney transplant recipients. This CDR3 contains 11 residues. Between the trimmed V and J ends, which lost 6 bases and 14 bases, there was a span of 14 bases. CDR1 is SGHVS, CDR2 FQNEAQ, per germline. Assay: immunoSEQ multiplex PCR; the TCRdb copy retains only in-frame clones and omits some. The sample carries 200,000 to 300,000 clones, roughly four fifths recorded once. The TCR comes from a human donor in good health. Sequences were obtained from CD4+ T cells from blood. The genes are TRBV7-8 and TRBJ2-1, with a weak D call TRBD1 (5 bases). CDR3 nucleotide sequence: TGTGCCAGCAGTAGTCGGGCAGGGAAGTTCTTC. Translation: CASSSRAGKFF.